This record covers a single T cell receptor beta chain. The protocol was immunoSEQ multiplex PCR, while the TCRdb copy is restricted to in-frame clones and leaves out a portion. The repertoire holds roughly 240,000 clones, with around 86% as singletons. This specimen belongs to a study of blood T cell repertoires in COVID-19. This TCR was recovered from a woman in her thirties who had recovered from COVID-19. Sequencing input: peripheral blood.

The CDR3 coding sequence is TGTGCTAGTGGTTTGGACCTTTCCCGGGACAGAAACTATGGCTACACCTTC. Its translation is CASGLDLSRDRNYGYTF. V usage is TRBV12-5 and J usage is TRBJ1-2; 7 bases match TRBD1. The CDR3 has 17 amino acids. V lost 1 base, J lost 2 bases, and 10 bases stayed unmatched. Germline loops: CDR1 LGHNT, CDR2 FRNRAP. Drawing the rest from reference TRBV12-5 and TRBJ1-2, the complete variable domain is DARVTQTPRHKVTEMGQEVTMRCQPILGHNTVFWYRQTMMQGLELLAYFRNRAPLDDSGMPKDRFSAEMPDATLATLKIQPSEPRDSAVYFCASGLDLSRDRNYGYTFGSGTRLTVV.